This record looks at one T cell receptor (beta chain) sequence and its context. Its target is unknown. The data were obtained in a study of CD4 T cells in relation to SARS-CoV-2 and coronaviruses. Sequencing used immunoSEQ multiplex PCR; TCRdb keeps in-frame clones, though not all of them. This table has about 28,000 clones, 60% to 85% appearing once. The unexposed donors gave CD4+ T cells in about 2010-2018, prior to COVID-19. After more than eight days of culture, CD4+ T cells were isolated. The specimen sequenced was CD4+ T cells from PBMCs, cultured in vitro. This TCR was recovered from a human donor in good health.

CDR3 DNA sequence: TGTGCCAGCAGTTTCTCGGGACATGGAGAGCAGTACTTC. This gives the protein CASSFSGHGEQYF. V usage is TRBV27 and J usage is TRBJ2-7; D perhaps matches TRBD1 (6 bases). From germline, CDR1 is MNHEY and CDR2 SMNVEV (reference sequence). The ends were cut back, 3 bases at V and 7 bases at J, with 13 bases in the middle. This CDR3 comprises 13 residues.